This T cell receptor beta chain stems from a study of metastatic and nonmetastatic thyroid tumors. Whole-study context: Repertoires of blood and of tissue (tumor or nodule) from malignant and benign thyroid patients were compared. Study-level results: The study reportedly found significantly higher TCR beta diversity in malignant thyroid tumors than benign nodules, in blood and tumor.

TCRdb reassembled clones from the PCR reads with MiXCR. The data show about 40,000 clones, around a sixth seen once. Thyroid surgery was performed in patients who had received no treatment beforehand. V was shortened by 0 bases and J by 6 bases, with 7 bases between the two germline ends. The CDR3 loop spans 12 amino acids. CDR1 and CDR2 from the germline V gene are SGHRS and YFSETQ. In its sample, this clone is large. Its antigen remains unknown. This sequence originates from a female donor with papillary thyroid cancer or a benign thyroid nodule (not recorded which). Some clones in this sample may be carry-over from other donors' samples. Sequencing input: tumor tissue. The V call is TRBV5-1, the J call TRBJ2-7; D gene uncertain. In DNA, the CDR3 is TGCGCCAGCAGCTTGGATGGCCTCGAGCAGTACTTC. This sequence encodes CASSLDGLEQYF. The whole variable domain, filled in from reference TRBV5-1 and TRBJ2-7, reads KAGVTQTPRYLIKTRGQQVTLSCSPISGHRSVSWYQQTPGQGLQFLFEYFSETQRNKGNFPGRFSGRQFSNSRSEMNVSTLELGDSALYLCASSLDGLEQYFGPGTRLTVT.